This T cell receptor beta chain originates from a study of blood T cell repertoires in COVID-19. Study overall: Some COVID-19 samples were acute and others convalescent; all came from the United States, Italy and Spain. T cells, B-cell-depleted T cells, or PBMCs supplied cDNA or gDNA.

CDR1 is SQVTM, CDR2 ANQGSEA, per germline. The V gene lost 5 bases and the J gene lost 7 bases, with 23 bases spanning the gap. The CDR3 is made up of 15 amino acids. Only one count was recorded for this clone. In the original analysis: Estimation of nucleated cell counts was performed using reference gene primer amplification. Some clones are missing from TCRdb's copy, which holds only in-frame ones; the method was immunoSEQ multiplex PCR. V and J calls plus clone size are reproduced from that table; the DNA served to infer D and trimming. The data contain about 270,000 clones, about 82% of them singletons.

Sequenced: peripheral blood. The receptor was derived from a woman aged 45-65 years with active or convalescent COVID-19. The chain recombines TRBV29-1 with TRBJ1-1; D is perhaps TRBD1 (6 bases). The chain's CDR3 is CSVRWAGAQSGEAFF. The DNA of the CDR3 is TGCAGCGTTAGATGGGCGGGGGCCCAGTCGGGTGAAGCTTTCTTT.